The 12 T cell receptor beta chains presented below share a single source sample, sequenced in a study of blood T cell repertoires in COVID-19. The method was immunoSEQ multiplex PCR; TCRdb's version includes in-frame clones alone and lacks a portion of them. The data contain 95,000 to 150,000 clones, around 87% of them singletons. Source material: peripheral blood. Receptor source: a woman between 65 and 79 years old with acute or convalescent COVID-19.

This clone has only a few counts. Here the CDR3 reads CASTPPGPGSNQPQHF. CDR3 bases: TGTGCCAGTACTCCCCCAGGGCCAGGGAGCAATCAGCCCCAGCATTTT. This chain connects TRBV19 to TRBJ1-5, with a weak D call TRBD1 (5 bases). Germline V gene data show CDR1 as LNHDA and CDR2 as SQIVND (reference sequence). The V end lost 7 bases, the J end lost 1 base, and 17 bases lay between the germline ends. CDR3 size: 16 residues.

This sequence joins TRBV5-5 and TRBJ1-1; no firm D call. The CDR3 totals 14 residues. Germline CDR1 reads SGHKS; CDR2 reads YYEKEE (reference sequence). The germline V and J ends were trimmed by 2 bases and 0 bases, with 8 bases remaining between them. The chain's CDR3 is CASSFSSMNTEAFF. DNA for the CDR3: TGTGCCAGCAGCTTCAGTTCCATGAACACTGAAGCTTTCTTT.

This sequence joins TRBV4-1 and TRBJ1-1; tentatively, D is TRBD1 (5 bases). V was clipped by 1 base and J by 1 base, with 10 bases between them. CDR3 size: 15 residues. Germline V gene sequence: CDR1 MGHRA, CDR2 YSYEKL. The CDR3 here is CASSQGLQENTEAFF. For the CDR3, the DNA is TGCGCCAGCAGCCAAGGTCTACAGGAGAACACTGAAGCTTTCTTT.

This clone has just one count. This chain joins TRBV14 and TRBJ1-1; D not certain. The germline V gene has CDR1 SGHDN and CDR2 FVKESK. V lost 0 bases, J lost 4 bases, and 6 bases lay in between. This CDR3 has 13 amino acids. The chain's CDR3 is CASSQDRSTEAFF. Here the CDR3 DNA reads TGTGCCAGCAGCCAAGACCGGAGCACTGAAGCTTTCTTT.

The V gene is TRBV5-1, the J gene TRBJ2-3; 7 bases fit TRBD1. V lost 4 bases, J lost 1 base, and 12 bases stayed unmatched. Germline loops: CDR1 SGHRS, CDR2 YFSETQ. This CDR3 region has 17 residues. CDR3 DNA: TGCGCCAGCAGCCTAGGACCACAGGGGACACGCACAGATACGCAGTATTTT. Amino acid sequence: CASSLGPQGTRTDTQYF.

V and J are TRBV7-9 and TRBJ2-5, with a possible D match to TRBD2 (6 bases). Germline CDR1 and CDR2: SEHNR and FQNEAQ (reference sequence). The CDR3 contains 17 residues. Trimming cost V 3 bases and J 5 bases, with 22 bases left between them. CDR3 protein: CASSFLDLLAGRETQYF. The CDR3 DNA follows: TGTGCCAGCAGCTTCCTCGATTTGTTGGCAGGGAGGGAGACCCAGTACTTC.

This clone was counted a few times. V gene TRBV24-1 combines with J gene TRBJ1-1; no firm D call. The CDR3 runs 13 residues. The germline V gene encodes CDR1 KGHDR and CDR2 SFDVKD. With 0 bases removed from V and 7 bases from J, the gap between germline ends came to 8 bases. CDR3 region: CATSDLSGIEAFF. The CDR3 DNA is TGTGCCACCAGTGATTTGTCGGGGATTGAAGCTTTCTTT.

This clone was seen more than once but under ten times. This chain links TRBV3-1 (or the pseudogene TRBV3-2) with TRBJ1-4, with 7 bases matching TRBD1. The junction had 12 bases not matched to a gene; V was cut back by 3 bases and J by 8 bases. Looked up from germline, CDR1 is LGHDT and CDR2 is YNNKEL (reference sequence). The length of the CDR3 is 16 residues. The CDR3 nucleotides are TGTGCCAGCAGCCACGATCAGACAGGGATTAGAGAAAAACTGTTTTTT. It encodes CASSHDQTGIREKLFF.

The chain employs TRBV2 and TRBJ1-3; weak D call: TRBD1 (6 bases). Germline V gene lookup returns CDR1 SNHLY and CDR2 FYNNEI. CDR3 length equals 16 residues. V gave up 4 bases and J gave up 2 bases, with 15 bases separating them. The DNA of the CDR3 is TGTGCCAGCAGTGTTGAAACAGGGAGTACTGGAAACACCATATATTTT. It translates to CASSVETGSTGNTIYF.

The chain has TRBV7-2 and TRBJ1-3, with D perhaps matching TRBD1 (5 bases). Germline V gives CDR1 SGHTA, CDR2 FQGNSA. The CDR3 runs to 14 residues. V was shortened by 3 bases and J by 2 bases, with 8 bases between the two germline ends. The CDR3 reads CASSFGGTGNTIYF. The CDR3, as DNA: TGTGCCAGCAGCTTCGGGGGGACTGGAAACACCATATATTTT.

CDR3 nucleotide sequence: TGTGCCAGCAGCCTGAAGGACCGGGACATAGGCGCAGATACGCAGTATTTT. Protein: CASSLKDRDIGADTQYF. V usage is TRBV5-5 and J usage is TRBJ2-3; TRBD1 is a possible D gene (6 bases). Trimming left V 4 bases short and J 4 bases short, with 22 bases between. The CDR3 runs to 17 residues. CDR1 and CDR2 from the germline V gene are SGHKS and YYEKEE (reference sequence).

The J gene is TRBJ2-1, the V gene TRBV11-2, with 8 bases fitting TRBD2. Looked up from germline, CDR1 is SGHAT and CDR2 is FQNNGV. The CDR3 contains 14 residues. The junction had 7 bases not matched to a gene; V was cut back by 5 bases and J by 7 bases. Here the CDR3 DNA reads TGTGCCAGCAGCAGACTAGCGAGGGGGAATGAGCAGTTCTTC. Protein product: CASSRLARGNEQFF.